Shown below are 9 T cell receptor beta chains from a single sample sequenced in a study of regulatory T cells in long-lasting Graves disease. Assembly of TCR beta libraries relied on iRepertoire HTBI primers together with Arm-PCR of CDR3 regions. TCRdb passed the multiplex PCR reads through MiXCR, listing each CDR3 protein once. The table shows under 800,000 distinct CDR3 sequences, with roughly 15% occurring only once. Time point noted: newly diagnosed GD, antithyroid drugs for less than 3 months. Making the TCR library involved RNA that had been extracted from PBMCs. This sample also appeared in a second study, on T cells in Graves' hyperthyroidism and ophthalmopathy.

Material: peripheral blood mononuclear cells (PBMCs), obtained at new diagnosis, from a patient treated with antithyroid drugs. These receptors came from a woman in her twenties or thirties with Graves disease.

This clonotype showed up just a few times. The chain uses TRBV11-3 and TRBJ2-5, with D perhaps matching TRBD1 or TRBD2 (6 bases each). The CDR3 runs to 14 residues. Germline V gene sequence: CDR1 SGHNT, CDR2 YENEEA. V was cut by 8 bases and J by 5 bases, with 18 bases left in between. This chain's CDR3 is CASGANRGGETQYF. CDR3 sequence (DNA): TGTGCCAGCGGAGCGAATCGAGGGGGGGAGACCCAGTACTTC.

V and J are TRBV24-1 and TRBJ2-1, with TRBD2 matching 11 bases. Looked up from germline, CDR1 is KGHDR and CDR2 is SFDVKD. Trimming took 5 bases from V and 4 from J; bases not matched to a gene: 9. This CDR3 region has 17 residues. This CDR3 is CATSGATGTSGYNEQFF. CDR3 in DNA: TGTGCCACCAGTGGCGCGACAGGGACTAGCGGATACAATGAGCAGTTCTTC.

The V and J genes are TRBV12-3 or TRBV12-4 and TRBJ1-2, with D possibly matching TRBD1 (5 bases). The V and J ends lost 5 bases and 7 bases respectively, with 14 bases between them. This CDR3 region has 13 residues. CDR3 sequence reads: CASSPGGRGGYTF. CDR3 DNA: TGTGCCAGCAGTCCCGGGGGAAGAGGTGGCTACACCTTC.

J is TRBJ2-1 and V is TRBV25-1, with a tentative D call TRBD2 (5 bases). Germline values: CDR1 MGHDK, CDR2 SYGVNS. CDR3 length equals 16 residues. The V gene lost 4 bases and the J gene lost 10 bases, with 23 bases spanning the gap. The DNA for the CDR3 is TGTGCCAGCAGTGGAACGCGGGCGCCGGCCGGGGAAGAGCAGTTCTTC. Encoded protein: CASSGTRAPAGEEQFF.

This clonotype was counted between two and nine times. The V and J genes are TRBV20-1 and TRBJ2-3, with unresolved D. CDR3 length equals 14 residues. Germline values: CDR1 DFQATT, CDR2 SNEGSKA (reference sequence). The V end was cut by 2 bases, the J end by 4 bases, with 13 bases between. The CDR3 DNA reads TGCAGTGCTAGATCCCCCCCCCCCGCAGATACGCAGTATTTT. It specifies CSARSPPPADTQYF.

This chain uses TRBV20-1 with TRBJ2-3, with 8 bases lining up with TRBD2. This CDR3 spans 13 amino acids. Germline CDR1 DFQATT, CDR2 SNEGSKA (reference sequence). V was pared by 6 bases and J by 8 bases, with 10 bases of the junction left unmatched. CDR3 protein: CSALREAGGTQYF. The CDR3 nucleotides are TGCAGTGCCCTGCGGGAGGCGGGGGGTACGCAGTATTTT.

The sample holds many counts of this clonotype. The rearrangement joins TRBV6-1 to TRBJ1-1; D is undetermined. The CDR3 length is 13 residues. The V gene lost 9 bases and the J gene lost 1 base, with 12 bases spanning the gap. Germline lookup yields CDR1 MNHNS and CDR2 SASEGT. The CDR3 protein is CARLRETNTEAFF. In nucleotides, the CDR3 is TGTGCCAGATTGAGGGAGACGAACACTGAAGCTTTCTTT.

This clonotype was found many times. V is TRBV12-3 or TRBV12-4 and J is TRBJ2-1; 9 bases fit TRBD2. Unmatched junction bases numbered 5, after V lost 5 bases and J lost 6 bases. This CDR3 region has 14 residues. The CDR3 DNA follows: TGTGCCAGCAGTATGAGCGGGAGGAGCAATGAGCAGTTCTTC. Its translation is CASSMSGRSNEQFF.

The table lists this clonotype with many counts. The chain is built from TRBV20-1 and TRBJ1-1; no definite D call. The germline V gene has CDR1 DFQATT and CDR2 SNEGSKA (reference sequence). Trimming shortened V by 4 bases and J by 1 base, and 4 bases separated the two germline ends. This CDR3 has 11 residues. This CDR3 reads CSATKNTEAFF. The CDR3 DNA reads as TGCAGTGCTACGAAGAACACTGAAGCTTTCTTT.